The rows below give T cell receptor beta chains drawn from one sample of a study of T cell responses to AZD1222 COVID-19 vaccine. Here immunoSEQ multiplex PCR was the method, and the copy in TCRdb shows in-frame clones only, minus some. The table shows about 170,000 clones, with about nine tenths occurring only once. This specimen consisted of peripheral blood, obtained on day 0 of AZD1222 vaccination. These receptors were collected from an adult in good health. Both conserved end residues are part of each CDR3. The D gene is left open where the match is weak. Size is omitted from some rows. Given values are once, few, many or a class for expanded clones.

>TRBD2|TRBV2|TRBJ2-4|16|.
CAIKGAGDKAKNIQYF
TGTGCCATCAAGGGAGCGGGGGACAAAGCCAAAAACATTCAGTACTTC
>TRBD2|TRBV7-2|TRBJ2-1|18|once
CASSLIAGGRNSYNEQFF
TGTGCCAGCAGTCTCATAGCGGGGGGCCGGAACTCCTACAATGAGCAGTTCTTC
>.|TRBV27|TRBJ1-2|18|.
CASSLSWGRGFPNYGYTF
TGTGCCAGCAGTTTATCGTGGGGGCGGGGGTTTCCTAACTATGGCTACACCTTC
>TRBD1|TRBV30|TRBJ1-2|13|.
CAWSAGGTNGYTF
TGTGCCTGGAGTGCAGGGGGTACTAATGGCTACACCTTC
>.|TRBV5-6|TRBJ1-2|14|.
CASSRLQRNYGYTF
TGTGCCAGCAGCCGCCTTCAGAGGAACTATGGCTACACCTTC
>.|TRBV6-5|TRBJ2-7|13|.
CASRPGGAYEQYF
TGTGCCAGCAGGCCAGGGGGGGCCTACGAGCAGTACTTC
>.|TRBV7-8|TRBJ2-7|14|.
CASSLGDRPYEQYF
TGTGCCAGCAGCTTAGGGGACCGACCCTACGAGCAGTACTTC
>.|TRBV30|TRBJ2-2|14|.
CAWSVGGNTGELFF
TGTGCCTGGAGTGTTGGCGGGAACACCGGGGAGCTGTTTTTT
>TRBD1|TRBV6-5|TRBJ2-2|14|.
CASSRTGGTGELFF
TGTGCCAGCAGTAGGACAGGGGGGACCGGGGAGCTGTTTTTT
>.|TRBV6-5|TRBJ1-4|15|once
CASSYSGGMGEKLFF
TGTGCCAGCAGTTACTCCGGGGGAATGGGTGAAAAACTGTTTTTT
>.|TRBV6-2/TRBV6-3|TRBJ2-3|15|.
CASSPNGRLTDTQYF
TGTGCCAGCAGTCCAAATGGGCGGTTGACAGATACGCAGTATTTT
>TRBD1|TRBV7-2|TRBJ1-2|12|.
CASSSTGRGYTF
TGTGCCAGCAGCTCGACAGGGCGAGGCTACACCTTC
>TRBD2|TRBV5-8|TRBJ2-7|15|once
CASSNPRAGGYEQYF
TGTGCCAGCAGCAACCCTCGAGCGGGGGGATACGAGCAGTACTTC
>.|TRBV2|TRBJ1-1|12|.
CASSRWNTEAFF
TGTGCCAGCAGTAGGTGGAACACTGAAGCTTTCTTT
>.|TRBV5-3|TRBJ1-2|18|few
CARSLAPRRGFLQYGYTF
TGTGCCAGAAGCTTGGCACCCCGACGGGGGTTTTTACAGTATGGCTACACCTTC
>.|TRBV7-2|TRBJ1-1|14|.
CASSLGFGVTEAFF
TGTGCCAGCAGCTTAGGGTTTGGGGTCACTGAAGCTTTCTTT
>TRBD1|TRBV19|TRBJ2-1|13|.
CASTQGVYNEQFF
TGTGCCAGTACTCAGGGGGTATACAATGAGCAGTTCTTC